These 4 T cell receptor beta chains originate from one sample sequenced in a study of T cells after yellow fever vaccination. TCRdb reanalysed the 5' RACE reads using MiXCR and keeps one entry per CDR3 protein. The top ten clones hold about 24% of a sample with about 340,000 distinct CDR3 sequences, 3% to 4.5% of them seen once. Source: PBMCs, taken 5 days after the yellow fever booster vaccination. These receptors originate from a young man who received the YFV17D yellow fever vaccine.

Concerning this clonotype itself: Because the CDR3 is missing its conserved closing phenylalanine or tryptophan, this is likely a read error. The limits of the CDR3 on the DNA are not certain, so only TCRdb's listed CDR3 is given. The V gene is TRBV20-1, the J gene TRBJ1-2; TRBD1 is the table's D call and was not checked against the DNA. Germline loops: CDR1 DFQATT, CDR2 SNEGSKA (reference sequence). Both ends counted, the CDR3 spans 9 residues. The CDR3 loop is CSANAGASL.

This clonotype has only a few counts. V is TRBV18 and J is TRBJ2-1, with no clear D. Trimming cost V 7 bases and J 5 bases, with 9 bases left between them. Germline-derived CDR1 and CDR2 are KGHSH and LQKENI. The CDR3 loop spans 12 amino acids. CDR3 protein: CASFQKDNEQFF. As DNA, the CDR3 is TGTGCCAGCTTCCAAAAGGACAATGAGCAGTTCTTC. The variable domain in full, completed from reference TRBV18 and TRBJ2-1, reads NAGVMQNPRHLVRRRGQEARLRCSPMKGHSHVYWYRQLPEEGLKFMVYLQKENIIDESGMPKERFSAEFPKEGPSILRIQQVVRGDSAAYFCASFQKDNEQFFGPGTRLTVL.

This clonotype showed up many times. The rearrangement links TRBV29-1 to TRBJ2-3, with 9 bases matching TRBD1. The CDR3 consists of 14 residues. J gave up 1 base and V 8 bases, and 7 bases lay outside the gene matches. The germline V gene has CDR1 SQVTM and CDR2 ANQGSEA. In DNA form, the CDR3 reads TGCAGCTACGAGCGGGACAGGGGCACAGATACGCAGTATTTT. Translating gives CSYERDRGTDTQYF.

The chain joins TRBV10-3 to TRBJ2-7, with TRBD1 matching 8 bases. The V gene's germline CDR1 is ENHRY and CDR2 SYGVKD. CDR3 length: 14 amino acids. Trimming at V came to 5 bases and at J to 2 bases, leaving 5 bases not matched to a gene. CDR3 nucleotides: TGTGCCATCAGTTCCGGGACAGGCACCTACGAGCAGTACTTC. Its protein product is CAISSGTGTYEQYF.